The 32 T cell receptor beta chains given below trace back to one sample, sequenced in a study of vaccination and CD4 T cells after COVID-19 (dated by TCRdb to between 2021 and 2024). Their antigens are not known. Library creation used PCR. TCRdb records Illumina iSeq 100 as the sequencer. DNA from cultured CD4+ T cells was subjected to TCR sequencing with the Oncomine TCR Beta short-read assay at the Johns Hopkins FTIC core. TCRdb reworked the public reads: Q25 trimming with fastp, MiXCR clone assembly, productive beta chains retained. CDR3 protein sequences are deduplicated, and each keeps its most common genes and DNA. The sample has more than 13,000 distinct CDR3 sequences on record, around a third of them singletons. The top ten clones comprise roughly 15% of the sample. Per the publication, the treatment or condition label means: roughly 10-day PBMC culture with coronavirus spike peptide pools or control peptides (ViraFEST assay).

Material: cultured CD4+ T cells from blood. All receptors come from a human donor with COVID-19.

CDR3 in DNA: TGTGCCAGCAGCTTGCTTGGACAGGCGAACACCGGGGAGCTGTTTTTT. Translated, it gives CASSLLGQANTGELFF. The gene calls are TRBV5-8 and TRBJ2-2, with TRBD1 matching 7 bases. The ends lost 1 base at V and 0 bases at J; junction bases unmatched: 3. The CDR3 is 16 amino acids. CDR1 and CDR2 from the germline V gene are SGHTS and YDEGEE.

J is TRBJ2-7 and V is TRBV6-1; D may be TRBD1 (6 bases). The CDR3 consists of 12 residues. V lost 7 bases to trimming and J lost 10 bases, with 17 bases between them. CDR1 is MNHNS, CDR2 SASEGT, per germline. In DNA, the CDR3 is TGTGCCAGCACCTCTACAGGGTTGGAACAGTACTTC. This sequence encodes CASTSTGLEQYF.

This clonotype was observed a handful of times. V gene TRBV7-2 combines with J gene TRBJ2-4; D not resolved. Per the germline V gene, CDR1 is SGHTA and CDR2 is FQGNSA. V was clipped by 5 bases and J by 5 bases, with 10 bases between them. The CDR3 is 13 amino acids. The CDR3 region has the DNA TGTGCCAGCAGCCTCCCACCGGAAAACATTCAGTACTTC. Residues: CASSLPPENIQYF.

The rearrangement uses TRBV2 and TRBJ2-7, with D tentatively TRBD1 (6 bases). The CDR3 runs to 14 residues. In germline, CDR1 is SNHLY, CDR2 FYNNEI. Trimming took off 6 bases at V and 0 bases at J, with 12 bases between the two ends. CDR3 protein: CASRATGPSYEQYF. The CDR3 bases are TGTGCCAGCAGGGCCACAGGGCCCTCCTACGAGCAGTACTTC.

This clonotype was counted once. The rearrangement joins TRBV5-4 to TRBJ2-3; D call uncertain. The CDR3 extends over 12 amino acids. V was shortened by 0 bases and J by 4 bases, with 3 bases between the two germline ends. Looked up from germline, CDR1 is SGHNT and CDR2 is YYREEE (reference sequence). CDR3 sequence: CASSLDSDTQYF. The CDR3, as DNA: TGTGCCAGCAGCTTGGACTCAGATACGCAGTATTTT. Drawing the rest from reference TRBV5-4 and TRBJ2-3, the complete variable domain is ETGVTQSPTHLIKTRGQQVTLRCSSQSGHNTVSWYQQALGQGPQFIFQYYREEENGRGNFPPRFSGLQFPNYSSELNVNALELDDSALYLCASSLDSDTQYFGPGTRLTVL.

This chain joins TRBV18 and TRBJ1-5; D gene unclear. There are 14 residues in the CDR3. Germline V lookup: CDR1 KGHSH, CDR2 LQKENI. V gave up 6 bases and J gave up 0 bases, with 9 bases separating them. CDR3 amino acids: CASSSGDSNQPQHF. The DNA for the CDR3 is TGTGCCAGCTCCAGTGGGGATAGCAATCAGCCCCAGCATTTT.

The chain has TRBV12-5 and TRBJ2-2; 8 positions agree with TRBD2. V shed 4 bases, J shed 6 bases, and the junction held 10 bases outside the gene matches. The CDR3 is made up of 16 amino acids. In germline, CDR1 is LGHNT, CDR2 FRNRAP. CDR3 nucleotides: TGTGCTAGTGGTTCCCCTAGGCTAGCGGGTGCCGGGGAGCTGTTTTTT. Residues: CASGSPRLAGAGELFF.

The genes are TRBV19 and TRBJ2-1, with 9 bases matching TRBD2. CDR3 length: 16 amino acids. The V gene's germline CDR1 is LNHDA and CDR2 SQIVND (reference sequence). With V trimmed by 6 bases and J by 5 bases, 11 bases remained unmatched. The CDR3 sequence: CASRKGPASGDNEQFF. Here the CDR3 DNA reads TGTGCCAGTAGAAAGGGGCCGGCTAGCGGGGACAATGAGCAGTTCTTC. Together with reference TRBV19 and TRBJ2-1, the CDR3 gives the full variable domain: DGGITQSPKYLFRKEGQNVTLSCEQNLNHDAMYWYRQDPGQGLRLIYYSQIVNDFQKGDIAEGYSVSREKKESFPLTVTSAQKNPTAFYLCASRKGPASGDNEQFFGPGTRLTVL.

This chain links TRBV9 with TRBJ1-1; D not certain. This CDR3 spans 11 amino acids. V was clipped by 7 bases and J by 3 bases, with 7 bases between them. Germline-derived CDR1 and CDR2 are SGDLS and YYNGEE. The CDR3 reads CASAPDTEAFF. The CDR3 coding sequence is TGTGCCAGCGCCCCCGACACTGAAGCTTTCTTT.

The V gene is TRBV11-2, the J gene TRBJ1-3; a weak D match, TRBD1 (5 bases). CDR1 is SGHAT and CDR2 is FQNNGV in the germline V gene. The V gene lost 2 bases and the J gene lost 2 bases, with 10 bases spanning the gap. CDR3 size: 15 residues. CDR3 nucleotides: TGTGCCAGCAGCTTAATACCGGGGGCTGGAAACACCATATATTTT. It encodes CASSLIPGAGNTIYF. Looking up the rest from reference TRBV11-2 and TRBJ1-3 gives the full variable domain: EAGVAQSPRYKIIEKRQSVAFWCNPISGHATLYWYQQILGQGPKLLIQFQNNGVVDDSQLPKDRFSAERLKGVDSTLKIQPAKLEDSAVYLCASSLIPGAGNTIYFGEGSWLTVV.

In this sample, this clonotype turned up a few times. J is TRBJ1-1 and V is TRBV20-1; D gene ambiguous. CDR1 is DFQATT, CDR2 SNEGSKA, per germline (reference sequence). The V end lost 0 bases, the J end lost 0 bases, and 11 bases lay between the germline ends. The CDR3 consists of 15 residues. The CDR3 DNA reads as TGCAGTGCTAGAGAACACCCCATCCTGAACACTGAAGCTTTCTTT. This codes for CSAREHPILNTEAFF.

This chain links TRBV20-1 with TRBJ1-2; a possible D gene is TRBD1 (5 bases). The ends were cut back, 0 bases at V and 13 bases at J, with 21 bases in the middle. Germline CDR1 is DFQATT and CDR2 is SNEGSKA (reference sequence). The CDR3 spans 14 residues. DNA for the CDR3: TGCAGTGCTAGAGATAGTTGGGGGGTCGGTGACTGCACCTTC. This gives the protein CSARDSWGVGDCTF.

In this sample, this clonotype turned up a few times. The V and J genes are TRBV5-8 and TRBJ1-1; D is unresolved. This CDR3 contains 13 residues. The germline V and J ends were trimmed by 2 bases and 0 bases, with 5 bases remaining between them. Germline loops: CDR1 SGHTS, CDR2 YDEGEE. CDR3 nucleotide sequence: TGTGCCAGCAGCTTACAAATGAACACTGAAGCTTTCTTT. Translation gives CASSLQMNTEAFF.

This clonotype has just a few counts. The chain uses TRBV10-3 and TRBJ1-2, with D perhaps matching TRBD1 (5 bases). The CDR3 covers 16 residues. Germline CDR1 is ENHRY and CDR2 is SYGVKD. The V and J ends lost 2 bases and 3 bases respectively, with 16 bases between them. The CDR3 loop reads CAISESRDRVYYGYTF. Written as DNA, the CDR3 is TGTGCCATCAGTGAGAGCAGGGACCGAGTATACTATGGCTACACCTTC.

This clonotype was seen a handful of times. The CDR3 DNA follows: TGTGCCAGCCAGGAACCCCGGGACCAAGTGGCCAAAAACATTCAGTACTTC. Its translation: CASQEPRDQVAKNIQYF. J is TRBJ2-4 and V is TRBV6-1; D possibly uses TRBD1 or TRBD2 (5 bases each). V was trimmed by 8 bases and J by 1 base, leaving 21 bases between them. From germline, CDR1 is MNHNS and CDR2 SASEGT. The CDR3 contains 17 residues.

The chain combines TRBV20-1 with TRBJ2-2, with 10 nucleotides matching TRBD2. Germline V gene sequence: CDR1 DFQATT, CDR2 SNEGSKA (reference sequence). Trimming cost V 3 bases and J 6 bases; bases outside gene matches: 7. The CDR3 totals 15 residues. CDR3 loop: CSASPSGGVAGELFF. The CDR3 DNA sequence: TGCAGTGCTAGCCCTAGCGGGGGCGTAGCCGGGGAGCTGTTTTTT.

This clonotype was counted a few times. The rearrangement joins TRBV6-1 to TRBJ2-2; no clear D gene. V gave up 6 bases and J gave up 4 bases, with 12 bases separating them. CDR3 length: 14 amino acids. Germline-derived CDR1 and CDR2 are MNHNS and SASEGT. The CDR3 region is CASSPWIGTGELFF. Written as DNA, the CDR3 is TGTGCCAGCAGCCCGTGGATCGGCACCGGGGAGCTGTTTTTT.

The chain employs TRBV29-1 and TRBJ2-3; D tentatively reads TRBD1 or TRBD2 (5 bases each). With 4 bases removed from V and 5 bases from J, the gap between germline ends came to 19 bases. Per the germline V gene, CDR1 is SQVTM and CDR2 is ANQGSEA. The CDR3 is made up of 15 amino acids. The CDR3 DNA sequence: TGCAGCGTTGGGGGGACCAGGACTCTGAAAGATACGCAGTATTTT. Translation gives CSVGGTRTLKDTQYF.

This clonotype was seen more than once but under ten times. The V gene is TRBV2, the J gene TRBJ2-5, with 13 bases fitting TRBD2. Per germline, CDR1 SNHLY and CDR2 FYNNEI. The CDR3 totals 15 residues. V trimming: 8 bases; J trimming: 5 bases; junction bases outside the gene matches: 8. The CDR3: CASLGLAGIRETQYF. As DNA, the CDR3 is TGTGCCAGCCTGGGACTAGCGGGAATCCGGGAGACCCAGTACTTC.

In this sample, this clonotype turned up a few times. The rearrangement uses TRBV19 and TRBJ1-4; TRBD1 might be the D (5 bases). CDR3 size: 14 residues. Germline V gives CDR1 LNHDA, CDR2 SQIVND (reference sequence). The ends were cut back, 3 bases at V and 0 bases at J, with 5 bases in the middle. As DNA, the CDR3 is TGTGCCAGTAGTATGGGGGCAACTAATGAAAAACTGTTTTTT. Amino acids: CASSMGATNEKLFF.

V and J are TRBV19 and TRBJ2-5, with unresolved D. The germline CDR1 and CDR2 sequences are LNHDA and SQIVND (reference sequence). Trimming shortened V by 10 bases and J by 4 bases, and 13 bases separated the two germline ends. This CDR3 spans 12 amino acids. The CDR3 region is CATSSPGETQYF. CDR3 in DNA: TGTGCCACGTCCAGTCCGGGAGAGACCCAGTACTTC.

This clonotype appeared a few times. The chain employs TRBV12-3 or TRBV12-4 and TRBJ1-2; D call uncertain. V was cut by 3 bases and J by 5 bases, with 4 bases left in between. The CDR3 covers 11 residues. The CDR3 spells CASSLGYGYTF. As DNA, the CDR3 is TGTGCCAGCAGTTTGGGGTATGGCTACACCTTC.

This clonotype occurred a few times. V gene TRBV20-1 combines with J gene TRBJ2-1, with D uncertain. The CDR3 totals 14 residues. CDR1 and CDR2 (germline): DFQATT, SNEGSKA (reference sequence). The V gene lost 2 bases and the J gene lost 5 bases, with 13 bases spanning the gap. The CDR3 DNA is TGCAGTGCTAGATCGCCCGGTTGGGACAATGAGCAGTTCTTC. As protein: CSARSPGWDNEQFF.

The table lists this clonotype with a few counts. The V and J genes are TRBV7-3 and TRBJ2-2; D unclear. V shed 2 bases and J shed 3 bases, with 22 bases lying between them. The CDR3 has 19 residues. CDR1 and CDR2 (germline): SGHTA, FQGTGA. The CDR3 sequence is CASSLLVVASPEHTGELFF. The CDR3 DNA follows: TGTGCCAGCAGCTTACTTGTTGTTGCCAGCCCCGAACACACCGGGGAGCTGTTTTTT.

There are a few counts of this clonotype. The chain uses TRBV27 and TRBJ1-2; unclear D gene. CDR1 is MNHEY and CDR2 is SMNVEV in the germline V gene (reference sequence). V was clipped by 3 bases and J by 4 bases, with 12 bases between them. This CDR3 is 14 amino acids long. The CDR3 here is CASSFKLLGYGYTF. As DNA, the CDR3 is TGTGCCAGCAGTTTTAAACTGCTAGGCTATGGCTACACCTTC.

The chain couples TRBV29-1 to TRBJ1-2, with D possibly being TRBD1 (5 bases). The length of the CDR3 is 14 residues. Trimming shortened V by 0 bases and J by 6 bases, and 14 bases separated the two germline ends. Germline lookup yields CDR1 SQVTM and CDR2 ANQGSEA. This CDR3 reads CSVEEAGTQNGYTF. In DNA form, the CDR3 reads TGCAGCGTTGAAGAAGCCGGGACGCAGAATGGCTACACCTTC.

The rearrangement links TRBV20-1 to TRBJ2-1, with D tentatively TRBD2 (6 bases). The V end lost 6 bases, the J end lost 8 bases, and 11 bases lay between the germline ends. Per the germline V gene, CDR1 is DFQATT and CDR2 is SNEGSKA (reference sequence). This CDR3 has 11 residues. CDR3 nucleotides: TGCAGTGCGGGGACTGGGGATGAGCAGTTCTTC. It encodes CSAGTGDEQFF.

This chain uses TRBV28 with TRBJ1-2, with D unclear. V was shortened by 6 bases and J by 8 bases, with 10 bases between the two germline ends. CDR1 and CDR2 from the germline V gene are MDHEN and SYDVKM. The CDR3 sequence is 11 residues long. CDR3 DNA sequence: TGTGCCAGCAGGGAACTTGGGGGCTACACCTTC. This codes for CASRELGGYTF.

The rearrangement uses TRBV5-4 and TRBJ2-2; possible D gene TRBD1, 6 bases. V lost 3 bases and J lost 0, with 9 bases in between. The CDR3 totals 15 residues. CDR1 SGHNT and CDR2 YYREEE come from the germline V gene (reference sequence). DNA for the CDR3: TGTGCCAGCAGCTGGTGGACAGCGAACACCGGGGAGCTGTTTTTT. Amino acid sequence: CASSWWTANTGELFF.

The rearrangement uses TRBV9 and TRBJ2-2; TRBD1 or TRBD2 may be the D gene (5 bases each). Trimming cost V 4 bases and J 5 bases, with 18 bases left between them. The CDR3 loop spans 16 amino acids. The germline V gene has CDR1 SGDLS and CDR2 YYNGEE. The CDR3 DNA reads TGTGCCAGCAGCCCCCGCGGGCAGGGAGTAACCGGGGAGCTGTTTTTT. As protein: CASSPRGQGVTGELFF.

V is TRBV5-1 and J is TRBJ1-2; D call uncertain. V was pared by 1 base and J by 2 bases, with 12 bases between. CDR3 size: 15 residues. Germline CDR1 is SGHRS and CDR2 is YFSETQ. Here the CDR3 DNA reads TGCGCCAGCAGCTTGATCGGTTTACAGAACTATGGCTACACCTTC. Translation gives CASSLIGLQNYGYTF.

The chain links TRBV4-1 to TRBJ1-5, with D uncertain. The germline V and J ends were trimmed by 0 bases and 7 bases, with 16 bases remaining between them. The CDR3 length is 16 residues. The V gene's germline CDR1 is MGHRA and CDR2 YSYEKL. The CDR3 nucleotides are TGCGCCAGCAGCCAAGATCGATCTCCTGGGGTACAGCCCCAGCATTTT. Amino acid sequence: CASSQDRSPGVQPQHF.